The sequence of this TCR beta chain was determined in a study of CD8 T cells in Susac syndrome. From blood CD8+ and CD4+ T cells, TCR beta sequences were generated. Controls were age- and sex-matched healthy donors. The CD8+ and CD4+ T cells were isolated magnetically using a negative isolation approach, whereas the TEMRA cells were enriched by FACS. V lost 1 base, J lost 4 bases, and 3 bases stayed unmatched. The CDR3 is made up of 15 amino acids. CDR1 and CDR2 from the germline V gene are DFQATT and SNEGSKA (reference sequence). RNA totalling roughly 0.45 to 1 ug underwent reverse transcription with random hexamers. Across 54 Vbeta and 13 Jbeta, TCR beta CDR3 was amplified with immunoSEQ multiplex PCR. TCRdb ran MiXCR on the immunoSEQ multiplex PCR reads and lists one entry per CDR3 protein. The table has tens of thousands of distinct CDR3 sequences, roughly 93% seen once; the top ten hold less than 0.65%.

This clonotype was seen once. This TCR was recovered from a human donor in good health. V gene TRBV20-1 combines with J gene TRBJ2-3; 12 bases match TRBD2. Source material: CD8+ T cells from PBMCs. The CDR3 region is CSARGLAGEADTQYF. The DNA of the CDR3 is TGCAGTGCTAGAGGACTAGCGGGAGAGGCAGATACGCAGTATTTT.